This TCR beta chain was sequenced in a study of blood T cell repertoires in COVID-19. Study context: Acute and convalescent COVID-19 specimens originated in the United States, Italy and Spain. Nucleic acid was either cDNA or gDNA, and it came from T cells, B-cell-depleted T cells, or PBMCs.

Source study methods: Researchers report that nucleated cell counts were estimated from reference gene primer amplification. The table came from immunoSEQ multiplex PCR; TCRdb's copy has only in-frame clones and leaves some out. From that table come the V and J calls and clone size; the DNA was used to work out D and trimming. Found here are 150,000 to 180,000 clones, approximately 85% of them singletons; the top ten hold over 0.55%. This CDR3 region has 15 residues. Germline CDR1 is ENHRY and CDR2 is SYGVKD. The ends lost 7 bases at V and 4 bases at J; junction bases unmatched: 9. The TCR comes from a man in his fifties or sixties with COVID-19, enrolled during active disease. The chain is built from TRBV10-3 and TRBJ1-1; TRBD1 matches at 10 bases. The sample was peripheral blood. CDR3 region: CAITLEGQGSTEAFF. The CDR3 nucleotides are TGTGCCATCACCCTGGAGGGACAGGGGAGCACTGAAGCTTTCTTT.